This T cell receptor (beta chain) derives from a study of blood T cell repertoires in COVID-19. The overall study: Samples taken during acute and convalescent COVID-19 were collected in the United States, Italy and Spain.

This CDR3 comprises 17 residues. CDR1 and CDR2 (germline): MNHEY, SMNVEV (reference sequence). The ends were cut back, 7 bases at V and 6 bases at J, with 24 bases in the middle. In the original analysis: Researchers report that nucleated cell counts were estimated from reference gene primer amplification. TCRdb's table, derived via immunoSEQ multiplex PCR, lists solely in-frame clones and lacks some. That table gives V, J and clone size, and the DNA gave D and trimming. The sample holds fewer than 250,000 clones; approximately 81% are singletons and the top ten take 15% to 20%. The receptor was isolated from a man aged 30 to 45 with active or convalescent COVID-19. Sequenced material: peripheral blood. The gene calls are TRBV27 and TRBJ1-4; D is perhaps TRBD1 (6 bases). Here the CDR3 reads CASTLLGGQGYHEKLFF. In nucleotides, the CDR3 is TGTGCCAGCACCCTTCTCGGGGGGCAGGGGTACCATGAAAAACTGTTTTTT.